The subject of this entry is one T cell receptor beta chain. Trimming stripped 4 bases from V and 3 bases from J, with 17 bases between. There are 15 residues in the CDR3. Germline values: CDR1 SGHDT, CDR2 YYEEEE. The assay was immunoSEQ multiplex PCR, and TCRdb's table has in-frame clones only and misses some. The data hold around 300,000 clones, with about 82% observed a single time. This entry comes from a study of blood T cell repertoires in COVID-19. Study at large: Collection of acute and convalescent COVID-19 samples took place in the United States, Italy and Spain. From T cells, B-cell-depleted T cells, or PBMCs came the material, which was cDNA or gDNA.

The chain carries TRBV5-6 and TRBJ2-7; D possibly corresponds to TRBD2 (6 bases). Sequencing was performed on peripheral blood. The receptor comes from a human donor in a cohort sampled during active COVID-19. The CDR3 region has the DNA TGTGCCAGCAGCCCGACTAGAGGGTCCCACTACGAGCAGTACTTC. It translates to CASSPTRGSHYEQYF. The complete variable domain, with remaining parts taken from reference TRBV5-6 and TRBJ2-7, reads DAGVTQSPTHLIKTRGQQVTLRCSPKSGHDTVSWYQQALGQGPQFIFQYYEEEERQRGNFPDRFSGHQFPNYSSELNVNALLLGDSALYLCASSPTRGSHYEQYFGPGTRLTVT.